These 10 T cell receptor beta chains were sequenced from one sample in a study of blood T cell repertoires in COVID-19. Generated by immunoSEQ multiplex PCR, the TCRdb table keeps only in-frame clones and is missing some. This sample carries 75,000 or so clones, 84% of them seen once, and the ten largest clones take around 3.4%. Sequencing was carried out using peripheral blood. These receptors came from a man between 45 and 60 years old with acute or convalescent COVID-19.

The CDR3 nucleotides are TGTGCCAGCAGAAACAGGGACTATGGCTACACCTTC. Protein product: CASRNRDYGYTF. This sequence joins TRBV6-5 and TRBJ1-2, with D possibly being TRBD1 (6 bases). The CDR3 contains 12 residues. V dropped 6 bases and J dropped 3 bases, with 8 bases sitting between them. From germline, CDR1 is MNHEY and CDR2 SVGAGI.

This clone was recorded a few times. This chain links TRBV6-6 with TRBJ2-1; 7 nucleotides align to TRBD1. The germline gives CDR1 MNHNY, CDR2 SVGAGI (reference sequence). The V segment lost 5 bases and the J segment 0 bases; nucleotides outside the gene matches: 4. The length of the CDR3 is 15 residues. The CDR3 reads CASSVQGSSYNEQFF. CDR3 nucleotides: TGTGCCAGCAGTGTACAGGGGAGCTCCTACAATGAGCAGTTCTTC.

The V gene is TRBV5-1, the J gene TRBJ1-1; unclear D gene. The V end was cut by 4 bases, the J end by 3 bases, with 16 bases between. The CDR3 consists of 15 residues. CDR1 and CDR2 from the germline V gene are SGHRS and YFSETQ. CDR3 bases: TGCGCCAGCAGCCTAGAAGCCTACGGGGACACTGAAGCTTTCTTT. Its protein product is CASSLEAYGDTEAFF.

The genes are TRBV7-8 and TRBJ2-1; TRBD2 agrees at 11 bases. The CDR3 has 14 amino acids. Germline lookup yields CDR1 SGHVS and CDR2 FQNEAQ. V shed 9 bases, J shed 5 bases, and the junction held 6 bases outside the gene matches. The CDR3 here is CASAGTSGNNEQFF. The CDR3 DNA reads TGTGCCAGTGCGGGGACTAGCGGAAACAATGAGCAGTTCTTC.

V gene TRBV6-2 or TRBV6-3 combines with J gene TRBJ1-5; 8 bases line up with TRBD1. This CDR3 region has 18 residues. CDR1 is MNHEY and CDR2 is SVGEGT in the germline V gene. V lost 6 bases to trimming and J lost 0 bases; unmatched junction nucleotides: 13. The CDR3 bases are TGTGCCAGCAGCCCAATCACCCCCGGGACAGGTAGCAATCAGCCCCAGCATTTT. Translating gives CASSPITPGTGSNQPQHF.

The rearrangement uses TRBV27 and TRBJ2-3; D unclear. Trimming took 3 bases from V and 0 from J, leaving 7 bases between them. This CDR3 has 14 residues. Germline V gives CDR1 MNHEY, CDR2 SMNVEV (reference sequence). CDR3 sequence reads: CASSLFQSTDTQYF. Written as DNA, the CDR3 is TGTGCCAGCAGTTTGTTTCAGAGCACAGATACGCAGTATTTT.

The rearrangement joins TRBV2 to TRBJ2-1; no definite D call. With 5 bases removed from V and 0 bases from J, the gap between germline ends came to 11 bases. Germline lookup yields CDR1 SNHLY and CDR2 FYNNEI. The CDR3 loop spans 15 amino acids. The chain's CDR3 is CASSKEQSSYNEQFF. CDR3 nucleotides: TGTGCCAGCAGTAAGGAACAGAGCTCCTACAATGAGCAGTTCTTC.

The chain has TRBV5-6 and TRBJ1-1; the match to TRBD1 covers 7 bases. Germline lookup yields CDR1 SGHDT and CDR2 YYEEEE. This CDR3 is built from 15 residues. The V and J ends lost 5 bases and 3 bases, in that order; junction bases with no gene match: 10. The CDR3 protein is CASRQRGRGDTEAFF. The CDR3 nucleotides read TGTGCCAGCAGGCAAAGGGGGCGCGGGGACACTGAAGCTTTCTTT.

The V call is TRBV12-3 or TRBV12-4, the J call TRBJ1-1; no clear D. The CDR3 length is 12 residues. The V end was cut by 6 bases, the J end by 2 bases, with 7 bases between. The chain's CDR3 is CASRQSNTEAFF. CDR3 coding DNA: TGTGCCAGCAGACAATCTAACACTGAAGCTTTCTTT.

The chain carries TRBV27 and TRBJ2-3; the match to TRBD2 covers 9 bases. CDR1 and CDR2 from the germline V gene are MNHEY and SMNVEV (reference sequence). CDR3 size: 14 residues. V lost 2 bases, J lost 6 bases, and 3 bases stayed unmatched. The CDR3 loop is CASSLAGGPDTQYF. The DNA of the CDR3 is TGTGCCAGCAGTTTAGCGGGAGGGCCTGATACGCAGTATTTT.